A single TCR beta chain is shown here with its context. No antigen is known for it. This record belongs to a study of T-cell memory formation after mild COVID-19. Study-level background: Clusters of TCRs were largely donor specific.

Notes on the study in general: The SARS-CoV-2 specificity of second-wave clones reaching peak at day 37 remained unverified. The main location of contracting CD4+ clones was CM and EM, and that of contracting CD8+ clones was EMRA.

V lost 1 base and J 5 bases, leaving 9 bases between the germline ends. The CDR3 spans 15 residues. The germline V gene encodes CDR1 LGHNA and CDR2 YSLEER. 5'RACE with constant-segment primers built TCRalpha and TCRbeta cDNA libraries with UMIs. TCRdb independently ran MiXCR on the 5' RACE reads; one entry per CDR3 protein. The sample includes some 120,000 distinct CDR3 sequences, about 15% of them seen just once. The receptor's source is a man between 18 and 29 years old who had mild COVID-19 (a few samples of this study predate the infection). Cell type and time point are not known. Sample: PBMCs or a T cell subset sorted from them (not recorded which). The chain combines TRBV4-3 with TRBJ1-6; D gene uncertain. Here the CDR3 reads CASSQGTVNNSPLHF. CDR3 coding DNA: TGCGCCAGCAGCCAAGGGACGGTAAATAATTCACCCCTCCACTTT.